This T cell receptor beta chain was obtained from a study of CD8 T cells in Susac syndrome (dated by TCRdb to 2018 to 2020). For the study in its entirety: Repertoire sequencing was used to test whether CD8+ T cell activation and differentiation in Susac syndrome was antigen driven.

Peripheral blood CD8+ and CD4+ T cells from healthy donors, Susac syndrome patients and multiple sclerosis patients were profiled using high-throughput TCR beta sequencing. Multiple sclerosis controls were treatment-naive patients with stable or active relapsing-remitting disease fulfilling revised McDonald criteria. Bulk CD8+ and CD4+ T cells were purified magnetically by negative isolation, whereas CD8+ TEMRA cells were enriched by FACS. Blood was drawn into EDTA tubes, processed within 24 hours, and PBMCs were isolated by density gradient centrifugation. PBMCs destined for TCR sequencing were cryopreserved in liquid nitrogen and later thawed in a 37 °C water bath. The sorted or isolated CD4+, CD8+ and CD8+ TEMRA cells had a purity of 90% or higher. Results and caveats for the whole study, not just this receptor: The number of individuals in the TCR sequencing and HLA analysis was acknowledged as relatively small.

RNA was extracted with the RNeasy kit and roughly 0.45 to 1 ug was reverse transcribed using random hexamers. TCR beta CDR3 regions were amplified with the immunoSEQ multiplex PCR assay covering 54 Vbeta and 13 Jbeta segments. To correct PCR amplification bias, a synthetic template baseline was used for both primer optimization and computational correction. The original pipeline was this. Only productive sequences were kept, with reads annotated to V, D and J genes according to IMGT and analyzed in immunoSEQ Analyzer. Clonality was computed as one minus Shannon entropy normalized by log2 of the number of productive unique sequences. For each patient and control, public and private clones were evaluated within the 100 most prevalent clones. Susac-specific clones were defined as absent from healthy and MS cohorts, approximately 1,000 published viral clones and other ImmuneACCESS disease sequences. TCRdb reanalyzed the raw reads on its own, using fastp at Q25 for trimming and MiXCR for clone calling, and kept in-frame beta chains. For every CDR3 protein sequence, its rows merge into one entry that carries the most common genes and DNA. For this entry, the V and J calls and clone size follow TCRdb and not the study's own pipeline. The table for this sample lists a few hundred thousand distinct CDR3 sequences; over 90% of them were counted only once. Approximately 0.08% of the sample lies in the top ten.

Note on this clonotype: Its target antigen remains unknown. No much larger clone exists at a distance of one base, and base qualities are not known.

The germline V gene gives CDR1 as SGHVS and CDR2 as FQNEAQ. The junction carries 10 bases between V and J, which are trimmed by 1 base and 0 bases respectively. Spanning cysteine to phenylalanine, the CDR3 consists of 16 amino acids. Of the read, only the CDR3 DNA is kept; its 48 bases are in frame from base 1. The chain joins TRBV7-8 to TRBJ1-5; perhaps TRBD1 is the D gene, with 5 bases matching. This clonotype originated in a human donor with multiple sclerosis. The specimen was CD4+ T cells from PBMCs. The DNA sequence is TGTGCCAGCAGCTTAGAAGGGGCTTATAGCAATCAGCCCCAGCATTTT. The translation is CASSLEGAYSNQPQHF.